Below, one TCR beta chain is given with its context. The antigen remains undetermined. The data originate from a study of T cell repertoires in cytomegalovirus infection. MiXCR, applied by TCRdb to the reads, yields one record per CDR3 protein. Among 100,000 to 150,000 distinct CDR3 sequences, about 31% were seen once, and the ten largest hold roughly 58%. Germline-derived CDR1 and CDR2 are SGHKS and YYEKEE (reference sequence). Trimming removed 3 bases at V and 9 bases at J, with 16 bases between. The CDR3 totals 14 residues. Points from the study as a whole: It was HLA-C-restricted CMV-specific TCR beta clonotypes that dominated the response ex vivo.

The clonotype was recovered from a human donor in good health (CMV status not recorded). Some clones in this sample may be carry-over from other donors' samples. The rearrangement links TRBV5-5 to TRBJ2-1; D possibly matches TRBD1 or TRBD2 (7 bases each). Sequencing was performed on CD8+ T cells from cultured PBMCs, taken from culture after CMV antigen stimulation. The CDR3 loop reads CASSSSSGGGEQFF. CDR3 bases: TGTGCCAGCAGCTCCTCTTCAGGGGGGGGTGAGCAGTTCTTC.